This T cell receptor (beta chain) was retrieved from a study of T cell repertoires in cytomegalovirus infection. This clonotype has at least ten counts. TCRdb passed the reads through MiXCR, listing each CDR3 protein once. The table lists hundreds of thousands of distinct CDR3 sequences, about 9.1% of them singletons, with approximately 2.3% in the top ten. The sequenced material came from PBMCs. The sequence came from a human donor in good health (CMV status not recorded). Some clones in this sample may be carry-over from other donors' samples.

Written as DNA, the CDR3 is TGTGCCAGCAGCACTCAGCTCGATCGGATGGATACGCAGTATTTT. Translated: CASSTQLDRMDTQYF. The chain recombines TRBV7-2 with TRBJ2-3, with D unclear. Germline values: CDR1 SGHTA, CDR2 FQGNSA. CDR3 size: 15 residues. Trimming cost V 5 bases and J 6 bases, with 18 bases left between them. Complete variable domain (other parts from reference TRBV7-2 and TRBJ2-3): GAGVSQSPSNKVTEKGKDVELRCDPISGHTALYWYRQSLGQGLEFLIYFQGNSAPDKSGLPSDRFSAERTGGSVSTLTIQRTQQEDSAVYLCASSTQLDRMDTQYFGPGTRLTVL.